This T cell receptor (beta chain) was recorded in a study of T cell repertoires in ileal Crohn's disease. Time point denoted: neoterminal ileum biopsy at postoperative endoscopy, about 6 months after surgery. TCRB immunosequencing input was approximately 510 nanograms of biopsy DNA per sample. Using immunoSEQ multiplex PCR, the repertoire was profiled, and TCRdb retains in-frame clones only, with some absent. The sample records roughly 62,000 clones, roughly nine tenths being singletons. Comment on this clone: Its antigen is unidentified.

Study-level points and caveats: All patients with clonality above 26.8% had endoscopic recurrence.

The CDR3 totals 15 residues. Deletions cut 6 bases from V and 7 bases from J, with 19 bases between. CDR1 and CDR2 from the germline V gene are MNHEY and SMNVEV (reference sequence). This rearrangement joins TRBV27 to TRBJ2-1, with D possibly being TRBD1 (6 bases). Sequenced sample: ileal tissue. The sequence derives from an adult with Crohn's disease. The CDR3 region has the DNA TGTGCCAGCAGCCAATTAGCTATCGGACAGAATGAGCAGTTCTTC. Its protein product is CASSQLAIGQNEQFF.